The text below deals with one TCR beta chain. Genomic DNA from each subset was divided evenly over several immunoSEQ plates. Libraries were prepared by immunoSEQ multiplex PCR; TCRdb keeps only in-frame clonotypes and omits some of them. The sample has roughly 2,500,000 clones, 80% to 95% seen once. The sample comes from a study of shared clonotypes between healthy human individuals. The germline V gene encodes CDR1 LGHNA and CDR2 YNFKEQ. There are 18 residues in the CDR3. V dropped 0 bases and J dropped 3 bases, with 17 bases sitting between them. The sample consisted of naive CD4+ T cells from PBMCs. The subset is: CD45RA+ positively selected. This chain joins TRBV4-2 and TRBJ1-4; no clear D gene. The receptor was derived from a man aged 18-30 years in good health. Some clones in this sample may be carry-over from other donors' samples. In DNA form, the CDR3 reads TGTGCCAGCAGCCAAGATACCGCGCGAGGGTTCTCTAATGAAAAACTGTTTTTT. Its translation: CASSQDTARGFSNEKLFF.